This TCR beta chain was profiled in a study of blood T cell repertoires in COVID-19 (dated by TCRdb to 2018 to 2020). As for the study more broadly: Samples from collaborators originated in the United States, Italy and Spain and spanned both the acute and convalescent phases of COVID-19. The dataset comprised deeply sampled blood TCRbeta repertoires from subjects exposed to, actively infected with, or recovered from COVID-19. Samples came from the ongoing ImmuneRACE study (first 160 participants) plus 1,254 subjects from 6 global collaborators. A de-identified subject ID, COVID-19 status, age in years and sex were almost always included in the sample metadata. HLA class I and class II types, where available, came from metadata supplied by the sample provider rather than from assay-based typing. The repertoires were released in a freely available public database intended as a resource for research on the immune response to SARS-CoV-2. The material from the prospective study consisted of cDNA or gDNA derived from T cells, B-cell-depleted T cells, or PBMCs. The research as a whole found: Clinical and demographic metadata were provided uncurated, with the amount varying by source and participant.

As for this clone: No antigen is known for it. One base away there is no much larger clone; base qualities are not given.

TCRbeta CDR3 regions were amplified from genomic DNA using the immunoSEQ Assay, a bias-controlled multiplex PCR. Under the source paper's analysis protocol: The number of nucleated cells in each sample was estimated by amplification of reference gene primers within the assay. To quantify the absolute abundance of each unique TCRbeta CDR3 rearrangement, sequence reads were collapsed and filtered. Productive Simpson clonality was computed per sample as the square root of Simpson's diversity index over productive rearrangements. What TCRdb holds here is the immuneACCESS table cut down to in-frame rearrangements. Part of the clones is not present; checked against another copy, under half of the missing clones reflect an unresolved V gene, and the others are unexplained. V and J calls and clone size are those listed in that table; D and trimming were worked out from the DNA. Counted in this sample were 200,000 or so clones; roughly 80% of them appeared once. The ten largest clones represent over 5% of the sample.

The collaborating institutions used their own protocols to collect whole blood in K2EDTA tubes. For TCRbeta analysis, collaborators shipped samples in one of three forms: frozen whole blood, isolated PBMCs, or DNA extracted from either of those sample types. Sequencing was carried out using peripheral blood. This sequence was found in a woman in her twenties or thirties with acute or convalescent COVID-19.

The DNA sequence reads TGTGCCAGCAGCTTAGTCCTCAAGTCGACAAGTAACTATGGCTACACCTTC. Translated, it reads CASSLVLKSTSNYGYTF. The rearrangement joined TRBV7-8 to TRBJ1-2, with an unclear D gene assignment. From its cysteine to its phenylalanine, the CDR3 spans 17 amino acids. Only the CDR3 region is kept as DNA, spanning 51 bases read in frame from base 1. The CDR1 and CDR2 encoded by the germline V gene are SGHVS and FQNEAQ. Trimming costs V 1 base and J 1 base, and their ends lie 16 bases apart. Supplemented by the reference TRBV7-8 and TRBJ1-2 proteins around the CDR3, the complete variable domain is GAGVSQSPRYKVAKRGQDVALRCDPISGHVSLFWYQQALGQGPEFLTYFQNEAQLDKSGLPSDRFFAERPEGSVSTLKIQRTQQEDSAVYLCASSLVLKSTSNYGYTFGSGTRLTVV.